This T cell receptor (beta chain) was captured in a study of T cells in Graves' hyperthyroidism and ophthalmopathy. Study in general: Blood from the periphery was taken at initial diagnosis, before any treatment.

The study enrolled patients aged 18 to 65 with newly diagnosed hyperthyroidism of under 2 months' duration. Orbital computed tomography, thyroid ultrasound, serum thyroxine and TRAb, and clinical symptoms together informed the diagnoses. What was amplified from RNA transcripts were TCR beta CDR3 regions. During a first-round RT-PCR of the TCR CDR3, the HTBI primer set was used. A single record per CDR3 protein comes from TCRdb applying MiXCR to the multiplex PCR reads. The sample holds around 210,000 distinct CDR3 sequences, roughly a sixth seen once. This CDR3 has 21 residues. Germline loops: CDR1 MDHEN, CDR2 SYDVKM. V lost 6 bases, J lost 4 bases, and 24 bases stayed unmatched. A few counts support this clonotype.

V usage is TRBV28 and J usage is TRBJ2-6; 7 bases are shared with TRBD2. Material for sequencing was blood. This receptor was obtained from a woman aged 45-60 years with Graves' hyperthyroidism. CDR3 amino acids: CASSPYWLQLQREEGANVLTF. The CDR3 DNA is TGTGCCAGCAGCCCTTATTGGCTCCAGCTCCAACGGGAGGAAGGGGCCAACGTCCTGACTTTC.